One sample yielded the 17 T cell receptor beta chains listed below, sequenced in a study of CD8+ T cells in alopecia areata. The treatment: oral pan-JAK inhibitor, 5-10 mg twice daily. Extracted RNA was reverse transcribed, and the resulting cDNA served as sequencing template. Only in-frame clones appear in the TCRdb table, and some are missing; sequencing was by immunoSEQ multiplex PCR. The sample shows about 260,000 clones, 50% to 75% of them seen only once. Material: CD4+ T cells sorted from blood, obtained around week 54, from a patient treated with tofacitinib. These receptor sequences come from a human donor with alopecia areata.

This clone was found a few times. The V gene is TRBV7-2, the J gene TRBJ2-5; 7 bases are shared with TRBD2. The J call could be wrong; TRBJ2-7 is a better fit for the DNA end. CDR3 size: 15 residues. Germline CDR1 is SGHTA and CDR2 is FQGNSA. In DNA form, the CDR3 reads TGTGCCAGCAGCTTAGACTGGGGAGGGAGGTACGAGCAGTACTTC. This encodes CASSLDWGGRYEQYF.

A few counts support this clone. CDR3 nucleotide sequence: TGTGCCAGTAGTATCGGACTAGCGGCGACCTACGAGCAGTACTTC. It specifies CASSIGLAATYEQYF. This chain uses TRBV19 with TRBJ2-7, with 10 bases that match TRBD2. Trimming took 3 bases from V and 2 from J; bases not matched to a gene: 4. This CDR3 contains 15 residues. The germline gives CDR1 LNHDA, CDR2 SQIVND (reference sequence).

The CDR3 DNA sequence: TGTGCCAGCAGCTACAGACTCACCGGGGAGCTGTTTTTT. The encoded protein is CASSYRLTGELFF. The V and J genes are TRBV7-8 and TRBJ2-2; D gene uncertain. Trimming cost V 4 bases and J 4 bases, with 7 bases left between them. CDR1 and CDR2 (germline): SGHVS, FQNEAQ. The CDR3 contains 13 residues.

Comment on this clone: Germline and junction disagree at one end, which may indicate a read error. CDR3 protein: CAFRPGNYGYTF. The CDR3 DNA reads as TGCGCCTTCCGACCCGGGAACTATGGCTACACCTTC. This chain links TRBV30 with TRBJ1-2; no firm D call. Germline CDR1 is GTSNPN and CDR2 is SVGIG (reference sequence). CDR3 size: 12 residues. The variable domain in full, with the rest retrieved from reference TRBV30 and TRBJ1-2, is SQTIHQWPATLVQPVGSPLSLECTVEGTSNPNLYWYRQAAGRGLQLLFYSVGIGQISSEVPQNLSASRPQDRQFILSSKKLLLSDSGFYLCAFRPGNYGYTFGSGTRLTVV.

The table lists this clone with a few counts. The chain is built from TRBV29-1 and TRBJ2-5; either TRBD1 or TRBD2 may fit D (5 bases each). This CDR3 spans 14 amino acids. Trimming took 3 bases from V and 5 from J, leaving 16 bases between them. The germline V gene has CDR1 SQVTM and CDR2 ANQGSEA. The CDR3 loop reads CSVDRGGFSETQYF. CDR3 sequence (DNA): TGCAGCGTTGATCGGGGCGGATTTTCGGAGACCCAGTACTTC.

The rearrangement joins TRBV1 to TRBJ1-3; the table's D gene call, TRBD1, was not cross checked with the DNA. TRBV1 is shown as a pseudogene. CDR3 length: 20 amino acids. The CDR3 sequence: CTSSQDYPPTGFSSGNTIYF. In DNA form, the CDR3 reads TGCACCAGCAGCCAAGATTACCCCCCGACAGGTTTTAGTTCTGGAAACACCATATATTTT.

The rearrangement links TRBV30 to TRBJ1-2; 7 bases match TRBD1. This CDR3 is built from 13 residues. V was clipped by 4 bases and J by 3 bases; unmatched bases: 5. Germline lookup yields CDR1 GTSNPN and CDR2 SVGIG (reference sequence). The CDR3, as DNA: TGTGCCTGGACAGTAGGGGGCGACTATGGCTACACCTTC. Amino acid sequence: CAWTVGGDYGYTF.

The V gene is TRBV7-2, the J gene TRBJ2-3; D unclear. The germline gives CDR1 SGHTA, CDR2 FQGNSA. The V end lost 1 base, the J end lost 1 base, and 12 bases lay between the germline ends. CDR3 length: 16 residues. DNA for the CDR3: TGTGCCAGCAGCTTAGATGTGGCAGGACGCACAGATACGCAGTATTTT. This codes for CASSLDVAGRTDTQYF.

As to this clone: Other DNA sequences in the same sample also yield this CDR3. CDR3 protein: CAWSVGGSTDTQYF. For the CDR3, the DNA is TGTGCCTGGAGTGTCGGGGGGTCGACAGATACGCAGTATTTT. This chain uses TRBV30 with TRBJ2-3; 7 bases fit TRBD2. This CDR3 contains 14 residues. J gave up 3 bases and V 0 bases, and 3 bases lay outside the gene matches. In germline, CDR1 is GTSNPN, CDR2 SVGIG (reference sequence).

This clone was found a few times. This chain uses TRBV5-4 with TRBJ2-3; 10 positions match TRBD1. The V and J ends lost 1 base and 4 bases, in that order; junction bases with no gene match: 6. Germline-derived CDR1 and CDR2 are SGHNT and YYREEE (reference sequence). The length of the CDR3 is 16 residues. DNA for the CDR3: TGTGCCAGCAGCTTGCCCCGACAGGGGGCGGCAGATACGCAGTATTTT. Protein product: CASSLPRQGAADTQYF.

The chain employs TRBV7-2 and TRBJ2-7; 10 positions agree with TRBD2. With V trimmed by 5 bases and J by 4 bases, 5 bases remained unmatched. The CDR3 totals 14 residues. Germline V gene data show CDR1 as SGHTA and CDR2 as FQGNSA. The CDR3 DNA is TGTGCCAGCAGCCTGAGCGGGGGGGCTTACGAGCAGTACTTC. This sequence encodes CASSLSGGAYEQYF.

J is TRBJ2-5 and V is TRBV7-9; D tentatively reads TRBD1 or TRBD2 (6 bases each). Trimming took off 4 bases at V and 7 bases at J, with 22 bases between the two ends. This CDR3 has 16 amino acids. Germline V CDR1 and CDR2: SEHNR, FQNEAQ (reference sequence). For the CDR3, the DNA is TGTGCCAGCAGCTCCTTCCGGGGGCGCGTCGTGGGGACCCAGTACTTC. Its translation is CASSSFRGRVVGTQYF.

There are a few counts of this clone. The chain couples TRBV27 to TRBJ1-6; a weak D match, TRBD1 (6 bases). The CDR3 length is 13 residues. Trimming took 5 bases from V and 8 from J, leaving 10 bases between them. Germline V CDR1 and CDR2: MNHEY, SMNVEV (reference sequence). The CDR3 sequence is CASSVNRDSPLHF. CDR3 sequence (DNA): TGTGCCAGCAGTGTAAACAGGGATTCACCCCTCCACTTT.

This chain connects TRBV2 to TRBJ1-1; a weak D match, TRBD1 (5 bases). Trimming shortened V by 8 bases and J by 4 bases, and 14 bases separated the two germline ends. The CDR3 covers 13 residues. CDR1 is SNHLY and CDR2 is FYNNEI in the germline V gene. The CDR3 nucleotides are TGTGCCAGCGAGATCGGGAGGGGCACTGAAGCTTTCTTT. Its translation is CASEIGRGTEAFF. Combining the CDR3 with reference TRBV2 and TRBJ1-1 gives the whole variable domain EPEVTQTPSHQVTQMGQEVILRCVPISNHLYFYWYRQILGQKVEFLVSFYNNEISEKSEIFDDQFSVERPDGSNFTLKIRSTKLEDSAMYFCASEIGRGTEAFFGQGTRLTVV.

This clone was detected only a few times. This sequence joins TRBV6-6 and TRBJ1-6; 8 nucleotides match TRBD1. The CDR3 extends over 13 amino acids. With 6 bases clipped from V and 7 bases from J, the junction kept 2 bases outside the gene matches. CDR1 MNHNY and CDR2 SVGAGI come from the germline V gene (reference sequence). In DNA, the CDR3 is TGTGCCAGCAGCTGGACAGGGAATTCACCCCTCCACTTT. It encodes CASSWTGNSPLHF.

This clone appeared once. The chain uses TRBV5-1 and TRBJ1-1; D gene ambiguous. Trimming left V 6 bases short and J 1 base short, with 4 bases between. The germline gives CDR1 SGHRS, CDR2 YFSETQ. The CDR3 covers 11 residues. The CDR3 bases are TGCGCCAGCACGGGGAACACTGAAGCTTTCTTT. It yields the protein CASTGNTEAFF.

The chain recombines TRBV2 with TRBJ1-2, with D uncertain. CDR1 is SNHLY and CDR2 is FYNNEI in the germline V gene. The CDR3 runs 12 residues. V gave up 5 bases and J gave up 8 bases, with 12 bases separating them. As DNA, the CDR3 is TGTGCCAGCAGTTTCGTTCCGAACGGCTACACCTTC. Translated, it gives CASSFVPNGYTF.